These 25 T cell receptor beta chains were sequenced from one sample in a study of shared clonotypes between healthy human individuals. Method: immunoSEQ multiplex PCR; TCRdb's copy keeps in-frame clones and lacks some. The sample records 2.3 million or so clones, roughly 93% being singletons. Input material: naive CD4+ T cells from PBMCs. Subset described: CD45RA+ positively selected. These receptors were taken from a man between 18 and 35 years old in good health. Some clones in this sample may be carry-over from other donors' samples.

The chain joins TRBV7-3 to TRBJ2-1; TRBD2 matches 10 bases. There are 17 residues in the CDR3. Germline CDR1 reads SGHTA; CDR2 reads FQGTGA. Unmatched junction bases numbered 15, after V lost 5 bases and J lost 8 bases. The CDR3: CASSPKLGTSERYEQFF. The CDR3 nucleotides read TGTGCCAGCAGCCCTAAATTGGGGACTAGCGAAAGGTATGAGCAGTTCTTC.

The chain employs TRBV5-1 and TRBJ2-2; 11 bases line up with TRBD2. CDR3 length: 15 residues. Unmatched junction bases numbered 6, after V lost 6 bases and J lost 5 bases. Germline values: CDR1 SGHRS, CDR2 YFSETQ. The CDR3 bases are TGCGCCAGCACCAATGTAGCGGGAGGGACCGGGGAGCTGTTTTTT. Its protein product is CASTNVAGGTGELFF.

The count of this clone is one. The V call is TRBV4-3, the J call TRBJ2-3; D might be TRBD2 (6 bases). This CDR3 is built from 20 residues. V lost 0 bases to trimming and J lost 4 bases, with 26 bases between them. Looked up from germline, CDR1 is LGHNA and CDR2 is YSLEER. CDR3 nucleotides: TGCGCCAGCAGCCAAGAGCGAAGCTCTAGCTCGGGGGAGTTGGCAGATACGCAGTATTTT. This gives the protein CASSQERSSSSGELADTQYF.

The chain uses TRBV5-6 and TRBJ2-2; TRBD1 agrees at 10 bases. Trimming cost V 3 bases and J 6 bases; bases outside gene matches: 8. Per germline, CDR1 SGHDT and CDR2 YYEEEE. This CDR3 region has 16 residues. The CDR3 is CASSSFGTGVSGELFF. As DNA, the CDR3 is TGTGCCAGCAGCTCTTTCGGGACAGGGGTATCCGGGGAGCTGTTTTTT.

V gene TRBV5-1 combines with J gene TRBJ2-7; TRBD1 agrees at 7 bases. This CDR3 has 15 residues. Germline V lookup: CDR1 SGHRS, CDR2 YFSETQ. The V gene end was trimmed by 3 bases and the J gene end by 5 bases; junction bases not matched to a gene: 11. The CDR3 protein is CASSSGQVRANEQYF. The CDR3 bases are TGCGCCAGCAGCTCAGGACAGGTTAGGGCTAACGAGCAGTACTTC. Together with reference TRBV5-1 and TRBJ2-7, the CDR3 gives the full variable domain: KAGVTQTPRYLIKTRGQQVTLSCSPISGHRSVSWYQQTPGQGLQFLFEYFSETQRNKGNFPGRFSGRQFSNSRSEMNVSTLELGDSALYLCASSSGQVRANEQYFGPGTRLTVT.

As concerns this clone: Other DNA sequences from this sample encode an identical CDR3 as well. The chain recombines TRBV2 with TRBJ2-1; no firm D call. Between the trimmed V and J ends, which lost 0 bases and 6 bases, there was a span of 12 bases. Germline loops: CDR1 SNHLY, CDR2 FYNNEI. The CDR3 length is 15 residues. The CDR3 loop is CASSEALPGLNEQFF. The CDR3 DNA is TGTGCCAGCAGTGAAGCCCTTCCGGGCCTCAATGAGCAGTTCTTC. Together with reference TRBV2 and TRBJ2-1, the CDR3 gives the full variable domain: EPEVTQTPSHQVTQMGQEVILRCVPISNHLYFYWYRQILGQKVEFLVSFYNNEISEKSEIFDDQFSVERPDGSNFTLKIRSTKLEDSAMYFCASSEALPGLNEQFFGPGTRLTVL.

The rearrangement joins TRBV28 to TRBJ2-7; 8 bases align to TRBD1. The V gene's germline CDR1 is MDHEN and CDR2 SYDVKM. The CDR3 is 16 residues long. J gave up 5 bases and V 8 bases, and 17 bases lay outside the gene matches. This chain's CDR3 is CASQGAQGGSFHEQYF. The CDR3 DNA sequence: TGTGCCAGCCAGGGGGCCCAGGGGGGTTCTTTCCACGAGCAGTACTTC.

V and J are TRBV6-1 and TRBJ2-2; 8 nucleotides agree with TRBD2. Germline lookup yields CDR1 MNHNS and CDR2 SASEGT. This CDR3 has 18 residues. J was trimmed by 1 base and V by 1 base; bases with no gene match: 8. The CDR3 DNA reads TGTGCCAGCAGTGAAGGGTTGTGGAGCGGGAGGAACACCGGGGAGCTGTTTTTT. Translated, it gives CASSEGLWSGRNTGELFF.

CDR3: CASSLRGSGVIGTQYF. The CDR3 coding sequence is TGCGCCAGCAGCCTACGTGGTAGCGGGGTCATAGGTACGCAGTATTTT. The gene calls are TRBV4-1 and TRBJ2-3, with 8 bases fitting TRBD2. J gave up 8 bases and V 4 bases, and 14 bases lay outside the gene matches. This CDR3 has 16 residues. Germline loops: CDR1 MGHRA, CDR2 YSYEKL.

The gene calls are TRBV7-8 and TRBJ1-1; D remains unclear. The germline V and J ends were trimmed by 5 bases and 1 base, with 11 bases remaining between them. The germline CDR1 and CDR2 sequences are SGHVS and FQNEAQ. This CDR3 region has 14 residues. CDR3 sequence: CASSPSLQNTEAFF. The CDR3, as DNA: TGTGCCAGCAGCCCCTCCTTACAGAACACTGAAGCTTTCTTT.

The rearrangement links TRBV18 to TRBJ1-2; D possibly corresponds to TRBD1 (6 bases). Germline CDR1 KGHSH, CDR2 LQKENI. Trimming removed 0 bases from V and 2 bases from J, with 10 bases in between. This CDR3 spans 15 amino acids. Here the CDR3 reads CASSPPNRVNYGYTF. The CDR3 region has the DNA TGTGCCAGCTCACCACCGAACAGGGTAAACTATGGCTACACCTTC.

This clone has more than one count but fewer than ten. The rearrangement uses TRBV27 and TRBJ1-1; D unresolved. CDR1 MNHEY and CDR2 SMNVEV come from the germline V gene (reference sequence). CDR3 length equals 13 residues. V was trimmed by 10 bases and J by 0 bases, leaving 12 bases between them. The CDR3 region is CATLGRLNTEAFF. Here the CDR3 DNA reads TGTGCCACCCTCGGACGGTTGAACACTGAAGCTTTCTTT.

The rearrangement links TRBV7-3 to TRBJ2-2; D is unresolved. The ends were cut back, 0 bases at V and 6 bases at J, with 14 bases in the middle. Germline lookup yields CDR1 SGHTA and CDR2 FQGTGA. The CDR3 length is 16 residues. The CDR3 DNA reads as TGTGCCAGCAGCTTAACTGCCACCACTGGGTCCGGGGAGCTGTTTTTT. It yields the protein CASSLTATTGSGELFF.

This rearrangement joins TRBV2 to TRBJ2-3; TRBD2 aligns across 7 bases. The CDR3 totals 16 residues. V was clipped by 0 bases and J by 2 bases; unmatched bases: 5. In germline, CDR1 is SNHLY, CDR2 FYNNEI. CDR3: CASSEARGLATDTQYF. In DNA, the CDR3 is TGTGCCAGCAGTGAAGCGCGGGGGTTGGCCACAGATACGCAGTATTTT.

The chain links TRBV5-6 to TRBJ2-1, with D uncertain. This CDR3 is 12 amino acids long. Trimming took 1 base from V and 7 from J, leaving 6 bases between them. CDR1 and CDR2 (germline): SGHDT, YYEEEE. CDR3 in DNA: TGTGCCAGCAGCTTGCCACCGAATGAGCAGTTCTTC. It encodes CASSLPPNEQFF.

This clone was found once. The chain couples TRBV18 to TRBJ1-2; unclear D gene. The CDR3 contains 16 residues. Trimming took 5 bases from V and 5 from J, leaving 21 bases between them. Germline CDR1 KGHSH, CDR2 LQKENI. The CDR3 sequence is CASSTNPAPQMYGYTF. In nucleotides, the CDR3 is TGTGCCAGCTCAACTAACCCGGCCCCACAGATGTATGGCTACACCTTC.

Here the CDR3 reads CASSGRLGFTWETQYF. The CDR3 DNA is TGTGCCAGTAGTGGAAGACTAGGATTCACTTGGGAGACCCAGTACTTC. The chain links TRBV19 to TRBJ2-5; possible D gene TRBD2, 6 bases. Germline CDR1 reads LNHDA; CDR2 reads SQIVND (reference sequence). Trimming cost V 5 bases and J 5 bases, with 21 bases left between them. The CDR3 spans 16 residues.

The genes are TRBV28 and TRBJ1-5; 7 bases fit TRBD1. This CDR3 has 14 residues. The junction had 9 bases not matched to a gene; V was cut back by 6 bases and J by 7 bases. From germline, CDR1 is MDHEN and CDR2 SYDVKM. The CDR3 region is CASSKQGYRQPQHF. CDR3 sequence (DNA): TGTGCCAGCAGCAAACAGGGGTATCGGCAGCCCCAGCATTTT.

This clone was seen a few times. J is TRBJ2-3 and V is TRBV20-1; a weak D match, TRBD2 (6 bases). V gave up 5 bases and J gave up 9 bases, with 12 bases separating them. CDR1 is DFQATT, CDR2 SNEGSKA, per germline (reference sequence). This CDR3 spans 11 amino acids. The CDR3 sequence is CSAPRGMTQYF. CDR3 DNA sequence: TGCAGTGCTCCCCGCGGGATGACGCAGTATTTT.

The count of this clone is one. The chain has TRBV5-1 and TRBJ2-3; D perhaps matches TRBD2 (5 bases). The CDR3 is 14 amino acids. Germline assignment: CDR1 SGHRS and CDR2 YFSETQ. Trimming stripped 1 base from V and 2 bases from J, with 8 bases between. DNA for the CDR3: TGCGCCAGCAGCTTGCCCGGGAACACAGATACGCAGTATTTT. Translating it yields CASSLPGNTDTQYF.

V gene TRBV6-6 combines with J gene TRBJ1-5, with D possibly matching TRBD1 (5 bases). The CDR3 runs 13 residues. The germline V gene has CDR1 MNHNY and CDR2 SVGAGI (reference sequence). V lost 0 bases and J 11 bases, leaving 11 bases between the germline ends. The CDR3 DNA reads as TGTGCCAGCAGTTACTCGCTCGGGGCGGCCCAGCATTTT. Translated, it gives CASSYSLGAAQHF.

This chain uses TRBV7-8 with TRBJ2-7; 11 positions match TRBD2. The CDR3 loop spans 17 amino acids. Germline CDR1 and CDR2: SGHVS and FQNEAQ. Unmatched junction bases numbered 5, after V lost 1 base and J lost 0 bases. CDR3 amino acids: CASSLVGTSGGSYEQYF. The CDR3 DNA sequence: TGTGCCAGCAGCTTAGTTGGCACTAGCGGGGGCTCCTACGAGCAGTACTTC.

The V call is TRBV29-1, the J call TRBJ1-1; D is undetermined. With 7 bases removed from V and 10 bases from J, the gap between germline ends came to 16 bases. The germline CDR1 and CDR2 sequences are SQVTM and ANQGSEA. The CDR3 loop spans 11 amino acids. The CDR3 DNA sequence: TGCAGCGCCTTGGAACTTAGGGTAGCTTTCTTT. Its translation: CSALELRVAFF.

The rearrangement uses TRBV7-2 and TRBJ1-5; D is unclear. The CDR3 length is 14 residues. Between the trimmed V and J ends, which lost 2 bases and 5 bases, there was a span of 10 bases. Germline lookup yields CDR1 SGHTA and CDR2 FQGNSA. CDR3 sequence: CASSLLSPDQPQHF. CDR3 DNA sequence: TGTGCCAGCAGCTTACTTAGCCCTGATCAGCCCCAGCATTTT. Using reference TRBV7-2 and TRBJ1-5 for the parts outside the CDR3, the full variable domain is GAGVSQSPSNKVTEKGKDVELRCDPISGHTALYWYRQSLGQGLEFLIYFQGNSAPDKSGLPSDRFSAERTGGSVSTLTIQRTQQEDSAVYLCASSLLSPDQPQHFGDGTRLSIL.

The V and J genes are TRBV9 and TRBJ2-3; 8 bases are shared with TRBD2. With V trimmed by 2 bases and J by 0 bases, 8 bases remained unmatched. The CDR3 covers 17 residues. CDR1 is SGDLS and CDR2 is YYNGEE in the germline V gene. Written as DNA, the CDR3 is TGTGCCAGCAGCGTGTTTGGGCTAGCGGGCAGCACAGATACGCAGTATTTT. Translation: CASSVFGLAGSTDTQYF. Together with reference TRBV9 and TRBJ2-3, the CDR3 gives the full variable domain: DSGVTQTPKHLITATGQRVTLRCSPRSGDLSVYWYQQSLDQGLQFLIQYYNGEERAKGNILERFSAQQFPDLHSELNLSSLELGDSALYFCASSVFGLAGSTDTQYFGPGTRLTVL.